A selection of T cell receptor beta chains follows, all from one sample in a study of CD8 T cells in ankylosing spondylitis. TCRdb re-called the 5' RACE reads with MiXCR, one entry per CDR3 protein. The sample includes under 300,000 distinct CDR3 sequences, 18% of them seen just once. The sequencing sample was made of blood, either unsorted or a sorted T cell fraction (not recorded which). The receptors stem from a male donor with ankylosing spondylitis or in good health (not recorded which). The CDR3 runs from the conserved cysteine through the conserved F or W. The D gene is left open where the match is weak. A clone size is listed for some rows: how often the clone was seen (once, few, many), or a class if it is expanded.

D gene: .; J gene: TRBJ2-1; V gene: TRBV10-3; clone size: few; CDR3 protein: CATGVASSNEQFF; CDR3 DNA: TGTGCCACCGGGGTTGCTAGTAGTAATGAGCAGTTCTTC
D gene: TRBD2; J gene: TRBJ2-7; V gene: TRBV4-1; clone size: many; CDR3 protein: CASSQDSGLAGAGVYEQYF; CDR3 DNA: TGCGCCAGCAGCCAAGATTCGGGACTAGCGGGAGCAGGAGTCTACGAGCAGTACTTC
D gene: TRBD1; J gene: TRBJ2-1; V gene: TRBV4-1; clone size: few; CDR3 protein: CASSQDGQDRVLNEQFF; CDR3 DNA: TGCGCCAGCAGCCAAGATGGACAGGACAGGGTATTGAATGAGCAGTTCTTC
D gene: .; J gene: TRBJ2-2; V gene: TRBV11-1; clone size: many; CDR3 protein: CASSSCCPGPTEPGELFF; CDR3 DNA: TGTGCCAGCAGCTCCTGCTGCCCAGGGCCTACGGAACCCGGGGAGCTGTTTTTT
D gene: TRBD2; J gene: TRBJ2-1; V gene: TRBV12-3/TRBV12-4; clone size: .; CDR3 protein: CASRPREGWGVGYNEQFF; CDR3 DNA: TGTGCCAGCAGGCCCCGGGAGGGATGGGGAGTGGGGTACAATGAGCAGTTCTTC
D gene: TRBD2; J gene: TRBJ2-1; V gene: TRBV29-1; clone size: .; CDR3 protein: CSVSGTSGRAGYNEQFF; CDR3 DNA: TGCAGCGTTTCCGGGACTAGCGGGAGGGCCGGCTACAATGAGCAGTTCTTC
D gene: .; J gene: TRBJ1-2; V gene: TRBV5-1; clone size: .; CDR3 protein: CASSLVVMGDYGYTF; CDR3 DNA: TGCGCCAGCAGCTTGGTGGTGATGGGGGACTATGGCTACACCTTC
D gene: .; J gene: TRBJ2-7; V gene: TRBV12-3/TRBV12-4; clone size: few; CDR3 protein: CASSLLVGTYEQYF; CDR3 DNA: TGTGCCAGCAGTTTGCTTGTGGGAACCTACGAGCAGTACTTC
D gene: .; J gene: TRBJ2-7; V gene: TRBV6-1; clone size: many; CDR3 protein: CASSETGVSYEQYF; CDR3 DNA: TGTGCCAGCAGTGAAACCGGTGTCTCCTACGAGCAGTACTTC
D gene: TRBD2; J gene: TRBJ2-1; V gene: TRBV28; clone size: few; CDR3 protein: CASTDLAGGLTDEQFF; CDR3 DNA: TGTGCCAGCACTGACCTAGCGGGAGGCCTGACCGATGAGCAGTTCTTC
D gene: .; J gene: TRBJ2-3; V gene: TRBV20-1; clone size: .; CDR3 protein: CSAVVGVMWGTDTQYF; CDR3 DNA: TGCAGTGCGGTAGTGGGAGTGATGTGGGGCACAGATACGCAGTATTTT
D gene: .; J gene: TRBJ2-3; V gene: TRBV29-1; clone size: many; CDR3 protein: CSDGPTLYTQYF; CDR3 DNA: TGCAGCGACGGACCGACCTTGTATACGCAGTATTTT
D gene: .; J gene: TRBJ1-1; V gene: TRBV3-1; clone size: many; CDR3 protein: CASSQWVNTEAFF; CDR3 DNA: TGTGCCAGCAGCCAATGGGTGAACACTGAAGCTTTCTTT
D gene: TRBD1; J gene: TRBJ2-3; V gene: TRBV27; clone size: many; CDR3 protein: CASSVETGTLGLTDTQYF; CDR3 DNA: TGTGCCAGCAGTGTAGAGACAGGGACCCTTGGCCTCACAGATACGCAGTATTTT
D gene: TRBD2; J gene: TRBJ2-3; V gene: TRBV6-2/TRBV6-3; clone size: few; CDR3 protein: CASSYPRTSGSWDTDTQYF; CDR3 DNA: TGTGCCAGCAGTTACCCCAGGACTAGCGGGAGCTGGGATACAGATACGCAGTATTTT
D gene: .; J gene: TRBJ2-2; V gene: TRBV4-1; clone size: .; CDR3 protein: CASSPRTRTGELFF; CDR3 DNA: TGCGCCAGCAGCCCTCGAACTAGAACCGGGGAGCTGTTTTTT
D gene: .; J gene: TRBJ1-2; V gene: TRBV4-1; clone size: few; CDR3 protein: CASSQATGIDYGYTF; CDR3 DNA: TGCGCCAGCAGCCAAGCTACGGGGATCGACTATGGCTACACCTTC
D gene: .; J gene: TRBJ2-1; V gene: TRBV12-3/TRBV12-4; clone size: many; CDR3 protein: CASSWGLEQFF; CDR3 DNA: TGTGCCAGCAGTTGGGGGCTTGAGCAGTTCTTC
D gene: .; J gene: TRBJ2-5; V gene: TRBV18; clone size: few; CDR3 protein: CASSPDRLGETQYF; CDR3 DNA: TGTGCCAGCTCCCCCGACAGGCTCGGAGAGACCCAGTACTTC
D gene: .; J gene: TRBJ2-7; V gene: TRBV11-2; clone size: many; CDR3 protein: CASSLVGSSYEQYF; CDR3 DNA: TGTGCCAGCAGCTTAGTCGGGAGCAGCTACGAGCAGTACTTC